This T cell receptor (beta chain) emerged from a study of identical twins (dated by TCRdb to 2016 to 2017). With regard to the full study: TCR alpha and beta repertoires from monozygotic twins, unrelated adults of various ages and cord blood were deep-sequenced to test whether fetal clonotypes persist. To rule out contamination, replicate twin experiments were performed at different times with different library preparation protocols.

All donors were healthy Caucasians. Miltenyi CD45RO+ enrichment and human naive T-cell isolation kits were used to isolate memory (CD45RO+) and naive T cells from PBMC. This clonotype occurred a few times. The specificity of this receptor is unknown. No quality values exist for individual bases; no much larger clone is one base distant. Here is what the overall study found, with its caveats: Out-of-frame TCR alpha sequences shared between twins showed an excess of low generation-probability sequences compared with coincidental sharing between unrelated individuals. Because the same donors could not be followed over many years, conclusions were based on cross-sectional statistical analysis. Fewer insertions were carried by abundant cord blood beta clonotypes; a weaker similar trend was observed in young adult naive repertoires, while no such trend was observed in memory repertoires. Zero-insertion analyses could be partly confounded by invariant T cells such as MAIT and iNKT, although diverse VJ usage argued against such confounding for most clonotypes. Out-of-frame TCR alpha sharing in monozygotic twins was systematically underestimated by recombination models, whereas sharing between unrelated individuals was in agreement with the recombination models. The excess sharing between twins in beta out-of-frame sequences was weaker because fewer shared sequences reduced the signal-to-noise ratio.

Library prep was done by 5' RACE. This sample was sequenced with an Illumina HiSeq 2000. Template switching introduced a universal primer binding site; the final cDNA contained a unique molecular identifier, enabling accurate counting of TCR cDNA molecules. Specific primers in the conserved constant-segment region were used to synthesize first-strand cDNA for TCR alpha and beta chains. To control for contamination, each cDNA library was double barcoded with a SMART-Mk sample barcode plus Illumina barcodes. Two successive PCR steps introduced TruSeq adapter sequences along with Illumina sample barcodes. The TCR alpha and beta cDNA libraries were sequenced on the Illumina HiSeq platform using custom primers. As for how the authors treated the data: MiGEC processed the raw reads to extract unique molecular identifiers, while MiXCR was used to determine the CDR3 positions. Recombination models were inferred per individual with the repgenHMM and IGoR tools using an EM algorithm. The tcR package in R was used for shared clonotype analysis, with sharing normalized by the product of cloneset sizes. Out-of-frame nonproductive sequences were analyzed to study raw recombination free of thymic and clonal selection effects. TCRdb reanalyzed the raw reads on its own, using fastp at Q25 for trimming and MiXCR for clone calling, and kept in-frame beta chains. One record per CDR3 amino acid sequence lists the most common genes and DNA. TCRdb, not the original authors, processed these V and J calls. Here the sample has over 200,000 distinct CDR3 sequences; less than 10% occur a single time. The top ten clones comprise 4.5% to 5.5% of the sample.

Based on the germline V gene (reference sequence), the CDR1 and CDR2 sequences are DFQATT and SNEGSKA. The CDR3 sequence holds 14 residues, the cysteine and phenylalanine included. The DNA shown is the 42-base CDR3, in frame from base 1. After removal of 6 bases from V and 2 bases from J, the junction retains 5 bases not matched to a gene. The chain uses TRBV20-1 and TRBJ2-3, and 10 bases in between align with TRBD2. This receptor was obtained from a woman aged 18 to 35 in good health. The sample consisted of memory (CD45RO+) T cells sorted from blood. The cell subset or site label for this specimen denotes: CD45RO+ enriched T cells. The DNA reads TGCAGTGCGTCACTAGCGGGGAACACAGATACGCAGTATTTT. This is translated as CSASLAGNTDTQYF.